These T cell receptor beta chains were read from a single sample in a study of T cells of healthy individuals. Each CDR3 protein gets one entry after TCRdb re-called the 5' RACE reads with MiXCR. The table lists around 63,000 distinct CDR3 sequences, 16% of them singletons. The receptors shown here come from a human donor in good health. CDR3s include the opening cysteine and the closing phenylalanine or tryptophan. Fields, in order: clone size, D gene, V gene, J gene, CDR3 protein. A D gene is named only where the DNA matches it firmly. Clone size is not always given. Where it is, it says once, few, many or a class for expanded clones.

>.|TRBD1|TRBV24-1|TRBJ2-5
CATSMTGKETQYF
>many|.|TRBV10-3|TRBJ1-1
CAIGKGSRLNTEAFF
>many|.|TRBV28|TRBJ1-1
CASSFPPGQNTEAFF
>many|.|TRBV20-1|TRBJ1-2
CSASTVNYGYTF
>.|.|TRBV7-2|TRBJ2-3
CASRKGGSTDTQYF
>many|TRBD1|TRBV18|TRBJ1-4
CASSPQGSAGEKLFF
>many|TRBD2|TRBV4-3|TRBJ2-1
CASSQEIALAGVNEQFF
>.|TRBD1|TRBV6-5|TRBJ2-1
CASSYATGGEQFF
>few|TRBD2|TRBV3-1|TRBJ2-1
CASSSTTSGSNEQFF
>many|.|TRBV10-3|TRBJ2-5
CAIREQGTETQYF
>many|TRBD1|TRBV20-1|TRBJ2-4
CSAPQGTLLAKNIQYF
>many|.|TRBV5-1|TRBJ1-5
CASSPGAGFFNQPQHF
>few|TRBD2|TRBV19|TRBJ2-2
CASSSGGGLANTGELFF
>.|.|TRBV7-2|TRBJ2-7
CASTGVRDSYEQYF
>.|.|TRBV20-1|TRBJ2-7
CSASGGANSYEQYF
>many|.|TRBV27|TRBJ1-1
CASSPVRNTEAFF
>.|.|TRBV5-1|TRBJ1-1
CASSLSPGSRNTEAFF
>many|.|TRBV12-3/TRBV12-4|TRBJ1-2
CASRTDSNYGYTF
>many|.|TRBV29-1|TRBJ1-4
CSVGFRNEKLFF
>many|TRBD2|TRBV12-3/TRBV12-4|TRBJ2-3
CASSPTSSTDTQYF
>.|TRBD1|TRBV2|TRBJ1-5
CASSARGYGNQPQHF
>many|.|TRBV18|TRBJ2-7
CASSLRTYEQYF
>many|TRBD1|TRBV9|TRBJ2-1
CASSLGGTGYNEQFF
>many|.|TRBV7-9|TRBJ2-1
CASSLETVYNEQFF
>few|.|TRBV5-1|TRBJ2-3
CASNLDPLPGGAGTDTQYF
>.|.|TRBV10-2|TRBJ2-1
CASTLGPNEQFF
>.|TRBD2|TRBV4-2|TRBJ2-3
CASSPRLGLAGTDTQYF
>many|.|TRBV20-1|TRBJ1-5
CSAREWQNQPQHF
>.|.|TRBV25-1|TRBJ2-7
CASSDVVGPTYEQYF
>.|.|TRBV3-1|TRBJ2-1
CASLGRPSRGEQFF
>.|.|TRBV4-2|TRBJ2-6
CASSQVTGDSGANVLTF
>few|TRBD2|TRBV28|TRBJ2-2
CASSLHGGATGELFF
>medium-sized|.|TRBV4-1|TRBJ2-7
CASSPGGLLIEQYF
>.|.|TRBV2|TRBJ2-3
CATRYTDTQYF
>.|.|TRBV7-6|TRBJ2-7
CASSLGNEQYF
>many|TRBD1|TRBV12-3/TRBV12-4|TRBJ2-2
CASSQDRAIGELFF
>.|.|TRBV6-5|TRBJ1-6
CASSYEGQGSPLHF
>.|.|TRBV29-1|TRBJ1-1
CSFAPSVEAFF
>many|TRBD2|TRBV2|TRBJ2-7
CASNPAGDYEQYF
>few|TRBD1|TRBV15|TRBJ1-5
CATSRGRQGNQPQHF
>few|TRBD2|TRBV20-1|TRBJ2-2
CSAPGAGVLTGELFF
>.|.|TRBV21-1|TRBJ2-3
CASSKGETGFTDTQYF
>few|.|TRBV10-1|TRBJ2-2
CASTNGQAGTGELFF
>.|.|TRBV20-1|TRBJ2-3
CSARDPLSAIDTQYF
>many|TRBD2|TRBV4-1|TRBJ2-3
CASSLGLATDTQYF
>many|TRBD2|TRBV5-4|TRBJ2-7
CASSLGLAGGDEQYF
>.|.|TRBV21-1|TRBJ2-7
CASSQEDREFSFHYEQYF
>.|.|TRBV14|TRBJ2-1
CASSQGGWLSSYNEQFF
>many|.|TRBV11-2|TRBJ2-7
CASSLIYEQYF
>.|TRBD1|TRBV5-1|TRBJ2-3
CASSLIGQATDTQYF
>.|.|TRBV3-1|TRBJ2-7
CASSQDVGHYEQYF
>many|.|TRBV29-1|TRBJ2-1
CSVEEQGHEQFF
>many|.|TRBV29-1|TRBJ2-2
CSVDSQVNTGELFF